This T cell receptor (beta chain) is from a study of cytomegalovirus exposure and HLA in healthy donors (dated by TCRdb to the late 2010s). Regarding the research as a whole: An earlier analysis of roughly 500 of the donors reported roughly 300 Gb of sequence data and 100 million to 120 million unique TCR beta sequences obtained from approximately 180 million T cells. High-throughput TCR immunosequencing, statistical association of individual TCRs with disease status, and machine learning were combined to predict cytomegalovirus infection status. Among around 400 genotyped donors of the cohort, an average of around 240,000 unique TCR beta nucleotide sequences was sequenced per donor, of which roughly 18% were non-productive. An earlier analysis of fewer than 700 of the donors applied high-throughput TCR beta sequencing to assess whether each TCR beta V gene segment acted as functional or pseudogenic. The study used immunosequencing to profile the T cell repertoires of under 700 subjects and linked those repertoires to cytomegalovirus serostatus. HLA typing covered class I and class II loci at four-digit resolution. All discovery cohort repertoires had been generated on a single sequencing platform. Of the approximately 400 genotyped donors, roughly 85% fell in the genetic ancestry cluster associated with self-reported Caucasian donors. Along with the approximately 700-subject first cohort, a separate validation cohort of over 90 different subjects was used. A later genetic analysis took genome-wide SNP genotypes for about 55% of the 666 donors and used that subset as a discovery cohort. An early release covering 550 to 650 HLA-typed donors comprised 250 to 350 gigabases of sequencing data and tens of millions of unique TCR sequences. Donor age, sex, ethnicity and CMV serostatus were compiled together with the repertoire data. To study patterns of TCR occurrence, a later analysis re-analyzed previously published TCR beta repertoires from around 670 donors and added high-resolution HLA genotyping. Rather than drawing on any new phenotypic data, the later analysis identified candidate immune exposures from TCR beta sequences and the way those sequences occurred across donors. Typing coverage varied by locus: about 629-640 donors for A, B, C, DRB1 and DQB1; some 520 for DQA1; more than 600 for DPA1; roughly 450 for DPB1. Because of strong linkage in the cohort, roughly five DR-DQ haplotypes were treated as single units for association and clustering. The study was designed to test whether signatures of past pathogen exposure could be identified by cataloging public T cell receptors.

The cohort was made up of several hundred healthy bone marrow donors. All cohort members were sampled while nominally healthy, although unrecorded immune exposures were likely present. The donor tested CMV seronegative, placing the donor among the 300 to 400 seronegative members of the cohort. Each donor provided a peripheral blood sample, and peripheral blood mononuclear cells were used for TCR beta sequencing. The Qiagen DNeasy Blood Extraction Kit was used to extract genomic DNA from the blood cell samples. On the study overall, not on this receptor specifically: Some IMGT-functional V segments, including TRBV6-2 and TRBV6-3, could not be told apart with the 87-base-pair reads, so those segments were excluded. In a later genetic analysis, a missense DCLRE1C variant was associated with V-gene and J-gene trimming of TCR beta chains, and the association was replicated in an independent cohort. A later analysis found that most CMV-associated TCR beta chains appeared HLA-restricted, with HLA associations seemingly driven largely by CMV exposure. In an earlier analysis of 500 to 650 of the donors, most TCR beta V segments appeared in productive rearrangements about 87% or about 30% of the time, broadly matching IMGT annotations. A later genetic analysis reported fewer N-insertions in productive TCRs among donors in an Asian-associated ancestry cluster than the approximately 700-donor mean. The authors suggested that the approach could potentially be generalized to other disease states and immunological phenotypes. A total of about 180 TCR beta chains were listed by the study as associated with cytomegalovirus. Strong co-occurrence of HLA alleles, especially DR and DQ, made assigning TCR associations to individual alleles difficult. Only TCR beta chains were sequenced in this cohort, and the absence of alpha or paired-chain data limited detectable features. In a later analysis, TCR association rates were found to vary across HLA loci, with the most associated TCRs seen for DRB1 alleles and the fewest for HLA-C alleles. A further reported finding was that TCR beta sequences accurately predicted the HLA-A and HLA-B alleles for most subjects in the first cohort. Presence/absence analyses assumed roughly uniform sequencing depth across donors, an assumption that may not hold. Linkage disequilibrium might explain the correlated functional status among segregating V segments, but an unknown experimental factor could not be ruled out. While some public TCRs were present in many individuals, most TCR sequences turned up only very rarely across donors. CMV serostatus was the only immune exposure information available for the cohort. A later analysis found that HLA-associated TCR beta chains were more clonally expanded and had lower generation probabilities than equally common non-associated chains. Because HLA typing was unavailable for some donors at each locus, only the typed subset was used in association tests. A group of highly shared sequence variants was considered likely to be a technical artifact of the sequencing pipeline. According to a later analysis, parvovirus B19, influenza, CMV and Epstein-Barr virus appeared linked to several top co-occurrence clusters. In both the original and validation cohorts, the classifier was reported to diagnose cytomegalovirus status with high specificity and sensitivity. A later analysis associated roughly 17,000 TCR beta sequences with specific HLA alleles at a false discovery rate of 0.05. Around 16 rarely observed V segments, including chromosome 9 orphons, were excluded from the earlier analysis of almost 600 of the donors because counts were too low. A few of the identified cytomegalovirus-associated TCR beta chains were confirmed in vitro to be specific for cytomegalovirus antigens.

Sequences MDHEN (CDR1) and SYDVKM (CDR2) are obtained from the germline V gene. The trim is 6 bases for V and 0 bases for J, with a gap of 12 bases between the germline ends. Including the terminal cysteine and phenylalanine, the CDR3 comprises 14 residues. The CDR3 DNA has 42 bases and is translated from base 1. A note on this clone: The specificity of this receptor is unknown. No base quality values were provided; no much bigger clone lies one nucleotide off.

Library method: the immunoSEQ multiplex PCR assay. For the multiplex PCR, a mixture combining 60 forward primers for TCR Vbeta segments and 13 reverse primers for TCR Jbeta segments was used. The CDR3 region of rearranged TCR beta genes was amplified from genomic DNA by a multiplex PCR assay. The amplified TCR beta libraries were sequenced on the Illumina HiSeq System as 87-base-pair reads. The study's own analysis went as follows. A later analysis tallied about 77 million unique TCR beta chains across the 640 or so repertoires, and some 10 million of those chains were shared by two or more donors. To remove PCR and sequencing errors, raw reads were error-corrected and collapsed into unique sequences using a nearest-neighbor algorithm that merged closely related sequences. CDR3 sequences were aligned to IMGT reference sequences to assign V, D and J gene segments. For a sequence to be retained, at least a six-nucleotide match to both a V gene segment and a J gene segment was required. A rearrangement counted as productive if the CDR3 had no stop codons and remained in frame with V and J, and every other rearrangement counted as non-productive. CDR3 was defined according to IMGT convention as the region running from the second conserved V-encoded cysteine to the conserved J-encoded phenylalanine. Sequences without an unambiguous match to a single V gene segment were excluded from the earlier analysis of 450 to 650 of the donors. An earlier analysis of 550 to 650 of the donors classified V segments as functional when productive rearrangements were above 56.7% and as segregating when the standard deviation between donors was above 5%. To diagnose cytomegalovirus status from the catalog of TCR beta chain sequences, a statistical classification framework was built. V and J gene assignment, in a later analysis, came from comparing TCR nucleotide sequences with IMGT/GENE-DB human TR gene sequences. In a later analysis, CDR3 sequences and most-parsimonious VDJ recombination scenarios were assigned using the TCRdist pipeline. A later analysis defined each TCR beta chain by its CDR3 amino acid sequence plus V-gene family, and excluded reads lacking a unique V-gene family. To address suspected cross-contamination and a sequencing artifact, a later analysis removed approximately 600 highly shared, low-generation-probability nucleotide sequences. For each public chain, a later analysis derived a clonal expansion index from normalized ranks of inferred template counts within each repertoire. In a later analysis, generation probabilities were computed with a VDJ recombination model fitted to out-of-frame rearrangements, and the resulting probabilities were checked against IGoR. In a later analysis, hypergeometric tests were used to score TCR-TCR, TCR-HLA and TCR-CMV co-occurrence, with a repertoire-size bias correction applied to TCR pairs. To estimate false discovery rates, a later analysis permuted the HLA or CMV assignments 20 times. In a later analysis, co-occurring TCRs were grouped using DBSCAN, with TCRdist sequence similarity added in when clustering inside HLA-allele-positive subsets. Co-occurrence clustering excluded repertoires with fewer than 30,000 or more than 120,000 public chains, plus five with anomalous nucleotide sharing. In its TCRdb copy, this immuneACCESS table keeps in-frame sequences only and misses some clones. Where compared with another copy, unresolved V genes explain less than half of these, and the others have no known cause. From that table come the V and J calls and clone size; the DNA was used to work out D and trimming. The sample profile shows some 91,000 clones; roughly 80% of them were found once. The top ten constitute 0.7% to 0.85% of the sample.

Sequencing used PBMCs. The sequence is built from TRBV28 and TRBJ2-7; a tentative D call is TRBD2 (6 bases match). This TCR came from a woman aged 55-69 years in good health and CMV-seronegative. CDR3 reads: CASRRGSLSYEQYF. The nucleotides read TGTGCCAGCAGGCGGGGATCCCTCTCCTACGAGCAGTACTTC.